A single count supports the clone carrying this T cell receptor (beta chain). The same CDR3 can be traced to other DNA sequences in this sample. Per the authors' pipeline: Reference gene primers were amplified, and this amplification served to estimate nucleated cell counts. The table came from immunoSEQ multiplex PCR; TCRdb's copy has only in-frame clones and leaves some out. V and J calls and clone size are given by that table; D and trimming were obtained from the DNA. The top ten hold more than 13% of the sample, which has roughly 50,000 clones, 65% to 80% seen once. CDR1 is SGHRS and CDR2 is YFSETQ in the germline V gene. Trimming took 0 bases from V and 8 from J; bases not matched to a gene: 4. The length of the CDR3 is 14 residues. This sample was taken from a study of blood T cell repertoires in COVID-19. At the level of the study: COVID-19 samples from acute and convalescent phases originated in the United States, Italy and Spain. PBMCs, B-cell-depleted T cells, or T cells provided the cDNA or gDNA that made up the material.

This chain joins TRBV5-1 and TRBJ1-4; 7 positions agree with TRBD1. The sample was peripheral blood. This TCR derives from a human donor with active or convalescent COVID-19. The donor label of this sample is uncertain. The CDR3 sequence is CASSLDRGREKLFF. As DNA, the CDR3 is TGCGCCAGCAGCTTGGACAGGGGCCGAGAAAAACTGTTTTTT.